This T cell receptor (beta chain) was recorded in a study of cytomegalovirus exposure and HLA in healthy donors. Study-wide findings and caveats: In an earlier analysis, about 87% or about 30%: the productive usage of most TCR beta V segments.

The count of this clone is one. The antigen is undetermined. 60 Vbeta and 13 Jbeta primers were used in PCR. Some clones are missing from TCRdb's copy, which holds only in-frame ones; the method was immunoSEQ multiplex PCR. The sample has 180,000 or so clones, roughly 79% seen once. The CDR3 loop spans 13 amino acids. Germline V gene data show CDR1 as LNHNV and CDR2 as YYDKDF (reference sequence). V shed 3 bases and J shed 2 bases, with 7 bases lying between them. The chain recombines TRBV15 with TRBJ2-5, with D perhaps TRBD1 (6 bases). The sample comprised PBMCs. This receptor was taken from a woman aged 18-29 years in good health and CMV-seropositive. The chain's CDR3 is CATSRDRQETQYF. The DNA of the CDR3 is TGTGCCACCAGCAGGGACAGACAAGAGACCCAGTACTTC. Full variable domain (remainder filled in from reference TRBV15 and TRBJ2-5): DAMVIQNPRYQVTQFGKPVTLSCSQTLNHNVMYWYQQKSSQAPKLLFHYYDKDFNNEADTPDNFQSRRPNTSFCFLDIRSPGLGDTAMYLCATSRDRQETQYFGPGTRLLVL.